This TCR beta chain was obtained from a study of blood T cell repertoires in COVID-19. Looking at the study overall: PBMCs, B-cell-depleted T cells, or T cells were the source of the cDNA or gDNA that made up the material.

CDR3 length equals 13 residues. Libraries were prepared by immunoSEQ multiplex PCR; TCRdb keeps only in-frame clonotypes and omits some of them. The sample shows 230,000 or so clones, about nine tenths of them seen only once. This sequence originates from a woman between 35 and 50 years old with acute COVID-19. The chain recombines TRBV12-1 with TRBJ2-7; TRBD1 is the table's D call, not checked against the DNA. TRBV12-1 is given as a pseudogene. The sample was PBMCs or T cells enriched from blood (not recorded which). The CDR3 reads CASSLPTGYEQYF. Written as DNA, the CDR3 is TGTGCCAGCAGCTTGCCGACAGGCTACGAGCAGTACTTC.